The TCR beta chain under discussion was sequenced for a study of human T cells and chemical hapten exposure. TCRdb processed the RACE reads anew with MiXCR; each CDR3 protein has one entry. The profile shows more than 150,000 distinct CDR3 sequences, approximately 15% of them singletons. Trimming pared 5 bases from V and 4 bases from J, leaving 14 bases between. The CDR3 is 15 residues long. Germline assignment: CDR1 SGHTA and CDR2 FQGNSA. Time point denoted: patch test 1, 2 weeks after DPC sensitization. Treatment in this sample: therapeutic diphenylcyclopropenone sensitization with weekly scalp DPC. Ahead of each patch test application, blood was drawn.

The source is a woman in her twenties or thirties with alopecia areata. Some clones in this sample may be carry-over from other donors' samples. V usage is TRBV7-2 and J usage is TRBJ2-2; perhaps TRBD2 as D (6 bases). The sequencing used whole blood, collected in connection with sensitization to the hapten diphenylcyclopropenone (DPC). CDR3 protein: CASSPRMGGTGELFF. The CDR3 coding sequence is TGTGCCAGCAGCCCCCGCATGGGGGGCACCGGGGAGCTGTTTTTT.